This T cell receptor beta chain appears in the sequencing data of a study of identical twins. TCRdb fed the 5' RACE reads into MiXCR, producing one record per CDR3 protein. In the table there are roughly 710,000 distinct CDR3 sequences, 5.5% to 6.5% of which are singletons. General study results and limits: Out-of-frame TCR alpha sharing in monozygotic twins exceeded recombination model predictions. Cord blood beta clonotypes present at high abundance carried fewer insertions; no such pattern appeared in memory repertoires.

This clonotype appeared many times. The target antigen is unknown. Trimming cost V 6 bases and J 1 base, with 24 bases left between them. This CDR3 is 18 amino acids long. Germline V gives CDR1 MNHEY, CDR2 SVGEGT. The sequenced sample consisted of naive T cells sorted from blood. The V gene is TRBV6-2 or TRBV6-3, the J gene TRBJ1-1; weak D call: TRBD1 (5 bases). The clonotype originates from a man aged 18 to 29 in good health. CDR3 nucleotide sequence: TGTGCCAGCAGCTCCCCCCCTGGACTCCAGGGAGCGAACACTGAAGCTTTCTTT. Translation gives CASSSPPGLQGANTEAFF.